Listed here are 20 T cell receptor beta chains from one sample, sequenced in a study of cytomegalovirus exposure and HLA in healthy donors. The PCR was carried out with 60 Vbeta primers and 13 Jbeta primers. Some clones are missing from TCRdb's copy, which holds only in-frame ones; the method was immunoSEQ multiplex PCR. The table lists some 60,000 clones. Sequencing used PBMCs. These receptors were obtained from a man younger than 40 in good health and CMV-seropositive.

V is TRBV6-1 and J is TRBJ2-3, with 11 bases identical to TRBD2. Trimming cost V 7 bases and J 4 bases; bases outside gene matches: 4. Germline CDR1 MNHNS, CDR2 SASEGT. There are 14 residues in the CDR3. The CDR3 sequence: CASKTSGTADTQYF. CDR3 nucleotides: TGTGCCAGCAAGACTAGCGGGACAGCAGATACGCAGTATTTT.

The chain has TRBV18 and TRBJ2-1, with 7 bases that match TRBD2. The CDR3 is made up of 15 amino acids. The V segment lost 5 bases and the J segment 5 bases; nucleotides outside the gene matches: 9. Germline CDR1 is KGHSH and CDR2 is LQKENI. CDR3 nucleotides: TGTGCCAGCTCAACCCTAGCGGAGATAGACAATGAGCAGTTCTTC. It specifies CASSTLAEIDNEQFF.

J is TRBJ1-5 and V is TRBV19, with D perhaps TRBD1 (5 bases). Trimming removed 7 bases at V and 6 bases at J, with 16 bases between. Germline lookup yields CDR1 LNHDA and CDR2 SQIVND (reference sequence). The CDR3 runs 14 residues. The CDR3 nucleotides are TGTGCCAGTACCAAAGATAGGGGTTTTCAGCCCCAGCATTTT. Protein sequence: CASTKDRGFQPQHF.

This chain joins TRBV27 and TRBJ2-7; D may be TRBD2 (7 bases). The CDR3 is 15 amino acids. Trimming shortened V by 6 bases and J by 1 base, and 16 bases separated the two germline ends. Germline CDR1 reads MNHEY; CDR2 reads SMNVEV (reference sequence). In nucleotides, the CDR3 is TGTGCCAGCAGGGCTAGGGGGGAGGGATCCTACGAGCAGTACTTC. It is translated as CASRARGEGSYEQYF.

The CDR3 DNA sequence: TGTGCCAGCAGCCCCCGGGGCGGGAACCTAGCCGGGGAGCTGTTTTTT. Translated: CASSPRGGNLAGELFF. J is TRBJ2-2 and V is TRBV5-6, with TRBD2 as a possible D gene (6 bases). The CDR3 sequence is 16 residues long. Trimming shortened V by 4 bases and J by 6 bases, and 19 bases separated the two germline ends. Looked up from germline, CDR1 is SGHDT and CDR2 is YYEEEE.

DNA of the CDR3: TGTGCCAGCAGCTTCCGGACTAGCGGGGGTCACAATGAGCAGTTCTTC. Amino acids: CASSFRTSGGHNEQFF. The rearrangement uses TRBV9 and TRBJ2-1; 13 positions agree with TRBD2. Germline trimming cut 4 bases from V and 5 bases from J; bases unmatched to any gene: 6. Germline CDR1 reads SGDLS; CDR2 reads YYNGEE. This CDR3 is 16 amino acids long.

The CDR3: CASSVSNYGYTF. The CDR3, as DNA: TGCGCCAGCAGCGTCTCTAACTATGGCTACACCTTC. This sequence joins TRBV5-1 and TRBJ1-2; D not certain. This CDR3 comprises 12 residues. The ends were cut back, 4 bases at V and 0 bases at J, with 4 bases in the middle. Germline values: CDR1 SGHRS, CDR2 YFSETQ.

A remark on this clone: This specimen includes other DNA sequences encoding the same CDR3. The chain has TRBV2 and TRBJ2-6, with D possibly being TRBD1 (6 bases). The V end lost 6 bases, the J end lost 4 bases, and 13 bases lay between the germline ends. CDR1 SNHLY and CDR2 FYNNEI come from the germline V gene. This CDR3 is built from 15 residues. In nucleotides, the CDR3 is TGTGCCAGCAGCCTGACAGGCTCGGGGGCCAACGTCCTGACTTTC. Translation gives CASSLTGSGANVLTF.

The V gene is TRBV30, the J gene TRBJ2-3, with a possible D match to TRBD2 (6 bases). V shed 0 bases and J shed 1 base, with 8 bases lying between them. Germline CDR1 is GTSNPN and CDR2 is SVGIG (reference sequence). This CDR3 spans 14 amino acids. The DNA of the CDR3 is TGTGCCTGGAGTGTAGCTAGCGGCACAGATACGCAGTATTTT. Protein sequence: CAWSVASGTDTQYF. The full variable domain, completed using reference TRBV30 and TRBJ2-3, is SQTIHQWPATLVQPVGSPLSLECTVEGTSNPNLYWYRQAAGRGLQLLFYSVGIGQISSEVPQNLSASRPQDRQFILSSKKLLLSDSGFYLCAWSVASGTDTQYFGPGTRLTVL.

In DNA form, the CDR3 reads TGTGCCAGCAGGGGACTAGCGCTTAATGGGGACAATGAGCAGTTCTTC. This sequence encodes CASRGLALNGDNEQFF. The chain carries TRBV27 and TRBJ2-1, with 10 bases identical to TRBD2. CDR3 length: 16 residues. Trimming at V came to 6 bases and at J to 5 bases, leaving 10 bases not matched to a gene. CDR1 and CDR2 from the germline V gene are MNHEY and SMNVEV (reference sequence).

The CDR3 DNA sequence: TGTGCCACCCACGAACCGGGACTAGCGTCCCGACCCACAGATACGCAGTATTTT. This encodes CATHEPGLASRPTDTQYF. V gene TRBV10-3 combines with J gene TRBJ2-3; 10 bases match TRBD2. V was pared by 10 bases and J by 2 bases, with 18 bases of the junction left unmatched. In germline, CDR1 is ENHRY, CDR2 SYGVKD. CDR3 length: 18 residues.

The chain is built from TRBV27 and TRBJ1-1; 9 positions match TRBD1. This CDR3 spans 13 amino acids. V shed 5 bases, J shed 6 bases, and the junction held 4 bases outside the gene matches. Germline lookup yields CDR1 MNHEY and CDR2 SMNVEV (reference sequence). This CDR3 is CASSTDRGAEAFF. CDR3 sequence (DNA): TGTGCCAGCAGTACGGACAGGGGCGCTGAAGCTTTCTTT.

This rearrangement joins TRBV5-1 to TRBJ1-4, with 8 bases matching TRBD1. The CDR3 is 14 residues long. Germline assignment: CDR1 SGHRS and CDR2 YFSETQ. The V and J ends lost 4 bases and 5 bases, in that order; junction bases with no gene match: 4. The DNA for the CDR3 is TGCGCCAGCAGCGGGGACAGGCGGAATGAAAAACTGTTTTTT. It specifies CASSGDRRNEKLFF.

The genes are TRBV6-6 and TRBJ2-5; TRBD2 aligns across 8 bases. The ends lost 2 bases at V and 5 bases at J; junction bases unmatched: 7. Germline-derived CDR1 and CDR2 are MNHNY and SVGAGI (reference sequence). The CDR3 runs 15 residues. The CDR3 here is CASSYDGGAAETQYF. DNA for the CDR3: TGTGCCAGCAGTTACGACGGGGGGGCCGCGGAGACCCAGTACTTC.

On this clone: One end of the junction does not line up with germline, which may come from a read error. J is TRBJ2-1 and V is TRBV30; D gene uncertain. CDR3 size: 14 residues. Germline V gene sequence: CDR1 GTSNPN, CDR2 SVGIG (reference sequence). In DNA form, the CDR3 reads TGTGCCTGGAGTGTTTATAGCTCCGACAATGAGCAGTTCTTC. The encoded protein is CAWSVYSSDNEQFF.

The chain couples TRBV30 to TRBJ1-1; 10 bases map to TRBD1. CDR3 length: 14 amino acids. Germline V gene sequence: CDR1 GTSNPN, CDR2 SVGIG (reference sequence). With 0 bases clipped from V and 5 bases from J, the junction kept 3 bases outside the gene matches. CDR3 in amino acids: CAWSVGQGFTEAFF. In DNA, the CDR3 is TGTGCCTGGAGTGTGGGACAGGGGTTTACTGAAGCTTTCTTT. Supplemented by reference TRBV30 and TRBJ1-1, the full variable domain reads SQTIHQWPATLVQPVGSPLSLECTVEGTSNPNLYWYRQAAGRGLQLLFYSVGIGQISSEVPQNLSASRPQDRQFILSSKKLLLSDSGFYLCAWSVGQGFTEAFFGQGTRLTVV.

This chain connects TRBV5-6 to TRBJ2-5, with D tentatively TRBD2 (5 bases). Germline-derived CDR1 and CDR2 are SGHDT and YYEEEE. The CDR3 is made up of 15 amino acids. V was pared by 4 bases and J by 3 bases, with 16 bases between. The CDR3 protein is CASSKSRWREETQYF. The CDR3 DNA reads TGTGCCAGCAGCAAGAGTCGGTGGCGGGAAGAGACCCAGTACTTC.

The chain couples TRBV7-9 to TRBJ1-2; the match to TRBD1 covers 10 bases. This CDR3 comprises 17 residues. The J segment lost 4 bases and the V segment lost 5 bases, leaving 13 bases of the junction unmatched. Germline V gene data show CDR1 as SEHNR and CDR2 as FQNEAQ (reference sequence). The CDR3 sequence is CASSADRGRLEFYGYTF. DNA for the CDR3: TGTGCCAGCAGCGCCGACAGGGGGCGCCTGGAGTTCTATGGCTACACCTTC.

The genes are TRBV10-3 and TRBJ1-5; D is uncertain. This CDR3 region has 12 residues. Trimming removed 3 bases from V and 3 bases from J, with 3 bases in between. Germline V gene data show CDR1 as ENHRY and CDR2 as SYGVKD. CDR3 residues: CAISEYNQPQHF. CDR3 bases: TGTGCCATCAGTGAATACAATCAGCCCCAGCATTTT.

The chain has TRBV19 and TRBJ1-5; 9 positions match TRBD1. V lost 5 bases to trimming and J lost 5 bases; unmatched junction nucleotides: 4. The CDR3 runs to 14 residues. Germline CDR1 LNHDA, CDR2 SQIVND (reference sequence). The DNA for the CDR3 is TGTGCCAGTAGTGTACAGGGGGCCGATCAGCCCCAGCATTTT. This codes for CASSVQGADQPQHF.